This T cell receptor (beta chain) was identified in a study of T-cell reconstitution after alpha-beta-depleted transplantation in children. Germline CDR1 is MNHEY and CDR2 is SVGAGI. This CDR3 is built from 12 residues. V was pared by 6 bases and J by 4 bases, with 9 bases between. This clonotype was observed many times. TCRbeta library construction was performed incorporating unique molecular identifiers. TCRdb reprocessed the PCR reads with MiXCR, giving one entry per CDR3 protein. The sample lists approximately 340,000 distinct CDR3 sequences; around a tenth were seen once. V is TRBV6-5 and J is TRBJ2-5; D is possibly TRBD1 (5 bases). This TCR derives from a human donor who donated a stem cell graft to a child with acute lymphoblastic leukemia. The material was PBMCs from the stem cell graft donor, obtained from the stem cell graft. CDR3 protein: CASSRVPETQYF. The CDR3 nucleotides read TGTGCCAGCAGCAGGGTTCCAGAGACCCAGTACTTC.